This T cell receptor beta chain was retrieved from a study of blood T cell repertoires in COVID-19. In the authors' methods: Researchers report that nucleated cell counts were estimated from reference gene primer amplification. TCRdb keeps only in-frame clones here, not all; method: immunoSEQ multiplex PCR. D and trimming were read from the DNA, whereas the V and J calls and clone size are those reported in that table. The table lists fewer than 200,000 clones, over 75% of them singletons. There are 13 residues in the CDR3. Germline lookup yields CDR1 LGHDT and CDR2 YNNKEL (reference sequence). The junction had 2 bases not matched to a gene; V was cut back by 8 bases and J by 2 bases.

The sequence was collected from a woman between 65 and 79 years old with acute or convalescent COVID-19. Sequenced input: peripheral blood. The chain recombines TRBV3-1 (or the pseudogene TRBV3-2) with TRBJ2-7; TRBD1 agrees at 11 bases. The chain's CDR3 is CASRGQGAYEQYF. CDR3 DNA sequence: TGTGCCAGCCGGGGACAGGGGGCCTACGAGCAGTACTTC.